In this sample, the clone carrying this T cell receptor (beta chain) turned up once. The data derive from a study of cytomegalovirus exposure and HLA in healthy donors. TCRdb's table, derived via immunoSEQ multiplex PCR, lists solely in-frame clones and lacks some. The sample shows about 73,000 clones, roughly 94% of them seen only once. The CDR3 length is 15 residues. CDR1 is LNHDA and CDR2 is SQIVND in the germline V gene (reference sequence). V lost 1 base and J 5 bases, leaving 12 bases between the germline ends. The J gene is TRBJ2-1, the V gene TRBV19, with D uncertain. The receptor comes from a woman aged 18-29 years in good health and CMV-seropositive. The sequencing sample was made of PBMCs. CDR3 sequence: CASSIVIGPNNEQFF. The DNA for the CDR3 is TGTGCCAGTAGTATAGTTATTGGCCCAAACAATGAGCAGTTCTTC.